The 23 T cell receptor beta chains below all came from one sample that was sequenced in a study of CD8 T cells in Susac syndrome. Reverse transcription used 0.5 to 1 ug RNA and random hexamers. TCRdb re-called the immunoSEQ multiplex PCR reads through MiXCR, storing one row per CDR3 protein. Of around 130,000 distinct CDR3 sequences in the sample, 94% were seen once. The sample comprised CD4+ T cells from PBMCs. The source is a human donor with multiple sclerosis.

V usage is TRBV4-3 and J usage is TRBJ1-2, with D perhaps TRBD1 (5 bases). Trimming stripped 8 bases from V and 4 bases from J, with 20 bases between. Looked up from germline, CDR1 is LGHNA and CDR2 is YSLEER. This CDR3 is 15 amino acids long. Here the CDR3 reads CASSRDRQNPYGYTF. In DNA, the CDR3 is TGCGCCAGCTCTCGGGACCGGCAAAATCCCTATGGCTACACCTTC.

The genes are TRBV19 and TRBJ1-3; D call uncertain. The CDR3 is 15 residues long. Trimming took 7 bases from V and 0 from J, leaving 13 bases between them. In germline, CDR1 is LNHDA, CDR2 SQIVND (reference sequence). The CDR3 reads CASNTDVSSGNTIYF. DNA of the CDR3: TGTGCCAGTAACACGGACGTAAGCTCTGGAAACACCATATATTTT.

The CDR3 reads CASSQGQGRKEQFF. DNA of the CDR3: TGTGCCAGCAGCCAGGGACAGGGTAGGAAGGAGCAGTTCTTC. This chain uses TRBV7-9 with TRBJ2-1, with TRBD1 matching over 9 bases. J was trimmed by 10 bases and V by 5 bases; bases with no gene match: 9. Germline CDR1 and CDR2: SEHNR and FQNEAQ (reference sequence). The CDR3 extends over 14 amino acids.

The V and J genes are TRBV30 and TRBJ1-2; D is unresolved. CDR1 is GTSNPN and CDR2 is SVGIG in the germline V gene (reference sequence). The CDR3 loop spans 14 amino acids. V dropped 2 bases and J dropped 2 bases, with 12 bases sitting between them. As DNA, the CDR3 is TGTGCCTGGAGTCGGAGACCGGGGAACTATGGCTACACCTTC. Protein: CAWSRRPGNYGYTF. The full variable domain, its missing parts supplied by reference TRBV30 and TRBJ1-2, is SQTIHQWPATLVQPVGSPLSLECTVEGTSNPNLYWYRQAAGRGLQLLFYSVGIGQISSEVPQNLSASRPQDRQFILSSKKLLLSDSGFYLCAWSRRPGNYGYTFGSGTRLTVV.

The rearrangement links TRBV29-1 to TRBJ2-4; 9 bases line up with TRBD2. V dropped 4 bases and J dropped 2; count of bases not matched to a gene: 3. The CDR3 spans 14 residues. Per the germline V gene, CDR1 is SQVTM and CDR2 is ANQGSEA. The DNA for the CDR3 is TGCAGCGTTGCTAGCGGGAAGTCCAAAAACATTCAGTACTTC. Amino acid sequence: CSVASGKSKNIQYF.

V is TRBV5-4 and J is TRBJ1-4, with 7 bases fitting TRBD1. CDR1 SGHNT and CDR2 YYREEE come from the germline V gene (reference sequence). The junction had 6 bases not matched to a gene; V was cut back by 3 bases and J by 4 bases. CDR3 length: 15 amino acids. CDR3 coding DNA: TGTGCCAGCAGCTCCAGTCGGGACAGTAATGAAAAACTGTTTTTT. Translated, it gives CASSSSRDSNEKLFF.

The chain links TRBV5-1 to TRBJ1-1; D is unclear. Germline V gene data show CDR1 as SGHRS and CDR2 as YFSETQ. The CDR3 is made up of 16 amino acids. V was trimmed by 2 bases and J by 1 base, leaving 15 bases between them. CDR3 in DNA: TGCGCCAGCAGCTTAGAGGCAACCCGACAGAACACTGAAGCTTTCTTT. Amino acid sequence: CASSLEATRQNTEAFF.

This clonotype has just one count. The chain links TRBV29-1 to TRBJ2-3, with a tentative D call TRBD1 (6 bases). CDR3 size: 13 residues. The V and J ends lost 8 bases and 3 bases respectively, with 15 bases between them. Germline loops: CDR1 SQVTM, CDR2 ANQGSEA. For the CDR3, the DNA is TGCAGCATCGGACAGAGGAGTACAGATACGCAGTATTTT. Amino acid sequence: CSIGQRSTDTQYF.

V gene TRBV6-5 combines with J gene TRBJ1-1, with no clear D. The CDR3 is 12 amino acids. Trimming stripped 6 bases from V and 8 bases from J, with 13 bases between. Looked up from germline, CDR1 is MNHEY and CDR2 is SVGAGI. Here the CDR3 reads CASRGTSEEAFF. The CDR3 nucleotides read TGTGCCAGCAGGGGTACCTCGGAGGAAGCTTTCTTT.

This chain uses TRBV29-1 with TRBJ1-1; no reliable D call. Germline V CDR1 and CDR2: SQVTM, ANQGSEA. Trimming took off 3 bases at V and 0 bases at J, with 8 bases between the two ends. The CDR3 runs to 13 residues. CDR3 in DNA: TGCAGCGTTGAGGACGGGCTGAACACTGAAGCTTTCTTT. It translates to CSVEDGLNTEAFF.

The rearrangement joins TRBV20-1 to TRBJ2-2, with 7 bases that match TRBD1. The V segment lost 5 bases and the J segment 4 bases; nucleotides outside the gene matches: 13. CDR1 DFQATT and CDR2 SNEGSKA come from the germline V gene (reference sequence). CDR3 size: 16 residues. As DNA, the CDR3 is TGCAGTGCTTTTTCCGACCGGGACAGCCTCACCGGGGAGCTGTTTTTT. Amino acids: CSAFSDRDSLTGELFF.

The chain carries TRBV5-1 and TRBJ2-5, with D possibly being TRBD1 or TRBD2 (5 bases each). V lost 3 bases to trimming and J lost 5 bases, with 14 bases between them. CDR1 is SGHRS, CDR2 YFSETQ, per germline. CDR3 length: 14 amino acids. Here the CDR3 DNA reads TGCGCCAGCAGCTATGCCGCCTGGGGGGAGACCCAGTACTTC. Protein product: CASSYAAWGETQYF.

This chain connects TRBV5-1 to TRBJ2-2; the D gene is possibly TRBD2 (6 bases). Trimming took off 3 bases at V and 0 bases at J, with 12 bases between the two ends. Looked up from germline, CDR1 is SGHRS and CDR2 is YFSETQ. The CDR3 spans 16 residues. In DNA form, the CDR3 reads TGCGCCAGCAGCTCCCGACTAGACGCGAACACCGGGGAGCTGTTTTTT. Its translation: CASSSRLDANTGELFF.

This chain connects TRBV5-6 to TRBJ2-7; 7 nucleotides agree with TRBD2. There are 15 residues in the CDR3. The J segment lost 2 bases and the V segment lost 6 bases, leaving 11 bases of the junction unmatched. The V gene's germline CDR1 is SGHDT and CDR2 YYEEEE. CDR3 DNA sequence: TGTGCCAGCACCTCCGGCCCTAGCGGCACCTACGAGCAGTACTTC. This codes for CASTSGPSGTYEQYF.

The chain combines TRBV19 with TRBJ2-7; 7 positions match TRBD1. This CDR3 spans 13 amino acids. CDR1 is LNHDA, CDR2 SQIVND, per germline (reference sequence). J gave up 2 bases and V 9 bases, and 7 bases lay outside the gene matches. The CDR3 sequence is CASGPGQPYEQYF. The CDR3 DNA sequence: TGTGCCAGCGGACCGGGACAGCCCTACGAGCAGTACTTC.

The chain recombines TRBV18 with TRBJ2-1, with TRBD2 identical over 9 bases. The V gene's germline CDR1 is KGHSH and CDR2 LQKENI. Trimming removed 3 bases from V and 9 bases from J; junction bases left unmatched: 0. This CDR3 spans 12 amino acids. CDR3 nucleotide sequence: TGTGCCAGCTCACCTAGCGGGGGTGAGCAGTTCTTC. Translating gives CASSPSGGEQFF.

The chain recombines TRBV30 with TRBJ2-5; D is perhaps TRBD1 or TRBD2 (5 bases each). This CDR3 spans 13 amino acids. Deletions cut 2 bases from V and 5 bases from J, with 12 bases between. CDR1 and CDR2 from the germline V gene are GTSNPN and SVGIG (reference sequence). DNA of the CDR3: TGTGCCTGGAGTCGGGGATCAGGGGAGACCCAGTACTTC. This encodes CAWSRGSGETQYF.

The chain employs TRBV5-4 and TRBJ2-2; 10 bases align to TRBD2. The CDR3 contains 15 residues. V lost 0 bases and J lost 7; bases outside the gene matches: 3. Germline V gene data show CDR1 as SGHNT and CDR2 as YYREEE (reference sequence). CDR3 loop: CASSLGQRGGGELFF. Written as DNA, the CDR3 is TGTGCCAGCAGCTTGGGCCAGCGGGGGGGCGGGGAGCTGTTTTTT.

The chain has TRBV5-6 and TRBJ2-3; D is undetermined. Germline values: CDR1 SGHDT, CDR2 YYEEEE. With 2 bases removed from V and 1 base from J, the gap between germline ends came to 14 bases. This CDR3 is built from 16 residues. CDR3 DNA sequence: TGTGCCAGCAGCTTAAAGGGCGTACGCCGCACAGATACGCAGTATTTT. Its translation: CASSLKGVRRTDTQYF.

In its sample, this clonotype was seen once. The CDR3 is CASRPGTGYDEQYF. In DNA, the CDR3 is TGCGCCAGCAGACCCGGGACAGGGTACGACGAGCAGTACTTC. The V gene is TRBV5-1, the J gene TRBJ2-7; TRBD1 matches at 9 bases. In germline, CDR1 is SGHRS, CDR2 YFSETQ. V lost 5 bases, J lost 5 bases, and 8 bases stayed unmatched. This CDR3 has 14 residues.

This sequence joins TRBV5-1 and TRBJ2-7; D perhaps matches TRBD2 (6 bases). CDR3 size: 12 residues. The germline V gene encodes CDR1 SGHRS and CDR2 YFSETQ. V lost 4 bases to trimming and J lost 12 bases, with 17 bases between them. The chain's CDR3 is CASSGVGSPVYF. As DNA, the CDR3 is TGCGCCAGCAGCGGGGTCGGGAGCCCCGTGTACTTC. The full variable domain, in which reference TRBV5-1 and TRBJ2-7 provide the parts outside the CDR3, is KAGVTQTPRYLIKTRGQQVTLSCSPISGHRSVSWYQQTPGQGLQFLFEYFSETQRNKGNFPGRFSGRQFSNSRSEMNVSTLELGDSALYLCASSGVGSPVYFGPGTRLTVT.

The rearrangement uses TRBV12-5 and TRBJ2-3; D gene uncertain. There are 13 residues in the CDR3. Trimming pared 7 bases from V and 2 bases from J, leaving 10 bases between. Germline V gene sequence: CDR1 LGHNT, CDR2 FRNRAP. The CDR3 loop reads CASALRLTDTQYF. Written as DNA, the CDR3 is TGTGCTAGTGCCCTACGACTCACAGATACGCAGTATTTT.

This chain connects TRBV19 to TRBJ2-1; TRBD2 matches at 12 bases. The CDR3 spans 14 residues. V shed 7 bases, J shed 6 bases, and the junction held 4 bases outside the gene matches. Germline V gene sequence: CDR1 LNHDA, CDR2 SQIVND (reference sequence). Here the CDR3 DNA reads TGTGCCAGTAACACACTAGCGGGGGGCAATGAGCAGTTCTTC. Its protein is CASNTLAGGNEQFF.